Presented here are 11 T cell receptor beta chains from one specimen sequenced in a study of OX40 agonist ivuxolimab in advanced cancers. Sequencing was performed with immunoSEQ multiplex PCR; in TCRdb, only in-frame clones are kept and a portion is missing. Among tens of thousands of clones listed, less than 90% were seen once. The sequences come from CD4+ or CD8+ T cells sorted from blood, collected in a trial of the OX40 agonist ivuxolimab. The source of these receptors is an adult with an advanced solid tumor such as melanoma, head and neck, liver or kidney cancer.

This clone has just a few counts. The J gene is TRBJ1-1, the V gene TRBV9; D gene ambiguous. The CDR3 contains 15 residues. Germline values: CDR1 SGDLS, CDR2 YYNGEE. V lost 0 bases, J lost 2 bases, and 11 bases lay in between. This CDR3 reads CASSVDLGRNTEAFF. CDR3 nucleotide sequence: TGTGCCAGCAGCGTAGATCTGGGGAGAAACACTGAAGCTTTCTTT.

J is TRBJ2-2 and V is TRBV5-1; a possible D gene is TRBD2 (5 bases). Germline V gene lookup returns CDR1 SGHRS and CDR2 YFSETQ. This CDR3 is 15 amino acids long. Deletions cut 4 bases from V and 7 bases from J, with 17 bases between. As DNA, the CDR3 is TGCGCCAGCAGCCCAACTAGGGTGGTTGGCGGGGAGCTGTTTTTT. Its protein product is CASSPTRVVGGELFF.

The chain uses TRBV4-1 and TRBJ1-1, with 9 bases fitting TRBD1. V trimming: 2 bases; J trimming: 8 bases; junction bases outside the gene matches: 3. This CDR3 is 13 amino acids long. Per germline, CDR1 MGHRA and CDR2 YSYEKL. CDR3: CASSQRGTGEAFF. CDR3 DNA: TGCGCCAGCAGCCAACGAGGGACAGGGGAAGCTTTCTTT.

This chain links TRBV27 with TRBJ2-1; the D gene is possibly TRBD1 (5 bases). The CDR3 totals 15 residues. CDR1 and CDR2 (germline): MNHEY, SMNVEV (reference sequence). V gave up 7 bases and J gave up 3 bases, with 16 bases separating them. The CDR3 region is CASTPGQTFYNEQFF. In nucleotides, the CDR3 is TGTGCCAGCACCCCTGGACAAACCTTCTACAATGAGCAGTTCTTC.

The V gene is TRBV2, the J gene TRBJ1-4; D ambiguous. This CDR3 region has 10 residues. Germline V gives CDR1 SNHLY, CDR2 FYNNEI. V was pared by 7 bases and J by 7 bases, with 4 bases between. The CDR3 region is CASIGEKLFF. CDR3 DNA sequence: TGTGCCAGCATTGGTGAAAAACTGTTTTTT.

The count of this clone is one. The gene calls are TRBV2 and TRBJ2-7, with D maybe TRBD1 (6 bases). CDR1 is SNHLY, CDR2 FYNNEI, per germline. The CDR3 contains 14 residues. V was shortened by 0 bases and J by 2 bases, with 8 bases between the two germline ends. The CDR3 loop is CASSEAGQTYEQYF. In DNA, the CDR3 is TGTGCCAGCAGTGAAGCAGGACAGACCTACGAGCAGTACTTC.

For the CDR3, the DNA is TGTGCCAGTAGTATAAGGGACGGGGTTGAGCAGTTCTTC. Translating it yields CASSIRDGVEQFF. This rearrangement joins TRBV19 to TRBJ2-1; D assignment may be TRBD1 or TRBD2 (5 bases each). The V gene's germline CDR1 is LNHDA and CDR2 SQIVND (reference sequence). Trimming removed 2 bases at V and 9 bases at J, with 11 bases between. This CDR3 spans 13 amino acids.

This clone was detected once. This rearrangement joins TRBV28 to TRBJ2-5; no clear D gene. The CDR3 is 19 amino acids. V was trimmed by 1 base and J by 0 bases, leaving 21 bases between them. The germline V gene has CDR1 MDHEN and CDR2 SYDVKM. The CDR3 loop reads CASSLFRSHGTWYQETQYF. The CDR3 DNA follows: TGTGCCAGCAGTTTATTTAGGAGTCACGGAACTTGGTACCAAGAGACCCAGTACTTC.

This chain links TRBV19 with TRBJ1-5, with TRBD1 as a possible D gene (5 bases). Germline V gene lookup returns CDR1 LNHDA and CDR2 SQIVND (reference sequence). The CDR3 is made up of 15 amino acids. Trimming removed 1 base at V and 6 bases at J, with 13 bases between. The CDR3 protein is CASSIGRTIGQPQHF. CDR3 bases: TGTGCCAGTAGTATAGGAAGGACAATTGGTCAGCCCCAGCATTTT. The full variable domain, rest sourced from reference TRBV19 and TRBJ1-5, is DGGITQSPKYLFRKEGQNVTLSCEQNLNHDAMYWYRQDPGQGLRLIYYSQIVNDFQKGDIAEGYSVSREKKESFPLTVTSAQKNPTAFYLCASSIGRTIGQPQHFGDGTRLSIL.

The chain uses TRBV6-4 and TRBJ2-2; 7 bases agree with TRBD1. With 2 bases clipped from V and 3 bases from J, the junction kept 6 bases outside the gene matches. From germline, CDR1 is MRHNA and CDR2 SNTAGT. The CDR3 totals 16 residues. The CDR3, as DNA: TGTGCCAGCAGTGACACAGGGGAGAAGGACACCGGGGAGCTGTTTTTT. Its translation: CASSDTGEKDTGELFF.

The CDR3 is CASSDGEAGVETQYF. The DNA of the CDR3 is TGTGCCAGCAGTGACGGGGAAGCGGGTGTTGAGACCCAGTACTTC. This chain connects TRBV2 to TRBJ2-5; perhaps TRBD2 as D (6 bases). The germline CDR1 and CDR2 sequences are SNHLY and FYNNEI. Trimming left V 3 bases short and J 5 bases short, with 16 bases between. The CDR3 runs to 15 residues.